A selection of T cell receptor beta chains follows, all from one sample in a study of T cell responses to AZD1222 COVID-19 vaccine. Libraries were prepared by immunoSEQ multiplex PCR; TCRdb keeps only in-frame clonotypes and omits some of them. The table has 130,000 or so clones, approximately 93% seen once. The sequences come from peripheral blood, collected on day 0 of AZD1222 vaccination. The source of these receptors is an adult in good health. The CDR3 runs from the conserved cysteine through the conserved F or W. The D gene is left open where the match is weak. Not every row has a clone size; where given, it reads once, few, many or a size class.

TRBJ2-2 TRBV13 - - TGTGCCAGCAGCCTCGGGACGGTGAACACCGGGGAGCTGTTTTTT CASSLGTVNTGELFF
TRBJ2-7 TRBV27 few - TGTGCCAGCAGTTTATCGCCTACCTACGAGCAGTACTTC CASSLSPTYEQYF
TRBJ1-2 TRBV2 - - TGTGCCAGCGGGCAGGGCGTGTTGAGTGGCTACACCTTC CASGQGVLSGYTF
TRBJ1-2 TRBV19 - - TGTGCCAGTAGTAGAGCCCCCAGCCTCGGGGGTGGCTACACCTTC CASSRAPSLGGGYTF
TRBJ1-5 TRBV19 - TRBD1 TGTGCCAGTAGTTCCCCTCCCGGGACAGGGGGTCATCAGCCCCAGCATTTT CASSSPPGTGGHQPQHF
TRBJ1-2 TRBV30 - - TGTGCCTGGAATGACATGGGGGGTCTTGGCTACACCTTC CAWNDMGGLGYTF
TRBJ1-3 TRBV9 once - TGTGCCAGCAGCGGCGAGATCTCTGGAAACACCATATATTTT CASSGEISGNTIYF
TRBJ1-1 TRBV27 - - TGTGCCAGCAGTTTAGGGGAGCGATTTGAAGCTTTCTTT CASSLGERFEAFF
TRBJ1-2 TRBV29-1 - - TGCAGCGTCGAGTATGGCTACACCTTC CSVEYGYTF
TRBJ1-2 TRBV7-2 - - TGTGCCAGCAGCCCTCCGGGACCCAGGCCCTATGGCTACACCTTC CASSPPGPRPYGYTF
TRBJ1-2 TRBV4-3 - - TGCGCCAGCAGCCAATCTACCCTCTCCTATGGCTACACCTTC CASSQSTLSYGYTF
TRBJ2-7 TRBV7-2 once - TGTGCCAGCAGCTTAGTGGGTAGCCTTCGCGAGCAGTACTTC CASSLVGSLREQYF
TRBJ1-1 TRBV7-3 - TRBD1 TGTGCCAGCAGCTTATTCCTCAAGACAAACAGGGGAGCTAACACTGAAGCTTTCTTT CASSLFLKTNRGANTEAFF
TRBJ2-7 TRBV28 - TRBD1 TGTGCCAGCAGTTTAGCTCACAGGGGGGCTCGGTACGAGCAGTACTTC CASSLAHRGARYEQYF
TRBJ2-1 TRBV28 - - TGTGCCAGCCAGCCCCGGGAGTTCGTGCACAATGAGCAGTTCTTC CASQPREFVHNEQFF
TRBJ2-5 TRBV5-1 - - TGCGCCAGCAGCTGGTGGGGGCCAGATCAAGAGACCCAGTACTTC CASSWWGPDQETQYF
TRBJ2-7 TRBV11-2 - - TGTGCCAGCAGCTTAGACAGCTACGAGCAGTACTTC CASSLDSYEQYF
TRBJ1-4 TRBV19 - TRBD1 TGTGCCAGTAGTCGGACCGGGACAGAGACCCTTTCGTCTAATGAAAAACTGTTTTTT CASSRTGTETLSSNEKLFF
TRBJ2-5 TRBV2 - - TGTGCCAGCAACCTCGGTCCCGGTCGGGACTTC CASNLGPGRDF
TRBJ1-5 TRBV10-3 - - TGTGCCATCAGTGCGGGCAGGACCATGAATGAGCCCCAGCATTTT CAISAGRTMNEPQHF
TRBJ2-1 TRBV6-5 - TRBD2 TGTGCCAGCAGTTACATAGCGGGGGGCAGAAATGAGCAGTTCTTC CASSYIAGGRNEQFF
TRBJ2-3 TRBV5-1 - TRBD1 TGCGCCAGCAGCCCTACCCCCGCAGGGGGATACACAGATACGCAGTATTTT CASSPTPAGGYTDTQYF
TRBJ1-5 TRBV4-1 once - TGCGCCAGCAGCCAGGGGGGACCCACTAATCAGCCCCAGCATTTT CASSQGGPTNQPQHF
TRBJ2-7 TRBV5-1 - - TGCGCCAGCAGCTCTCCAGACAGGTTCAACGAGCAGTACTTC CASSSPDRFNEQYF
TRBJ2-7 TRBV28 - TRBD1 TGTGCCAGCAGTACAGACAGGGGGCTGTACGAGCAGTACTTC CASSTDRGLYEQYF
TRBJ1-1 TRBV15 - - TGTGCCACCAGCAGAGAATCTGGAACAGGTTTGAACACTGAAGCTTTCTTT CATSRESGTGLNTEAFF
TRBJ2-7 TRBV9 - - TGTGCCAGCAGCGTATCAGGCCAGGCAGGGCCCGAGCAGTACTTC CASSVSGQAGPEQYF
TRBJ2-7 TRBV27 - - TGTGCCAGCAGTTTATCGGGAACCGTCAACTACGAGCAGTACTTC CASSLSGTVNYEQYF
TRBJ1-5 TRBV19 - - TGTGCCAGTAGTAGCAGTCGCAGTAGCAATCAGCCCCAGCATTTT CASSSSRSSNQPQHF
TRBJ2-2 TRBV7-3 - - TGTGCCAGCAGCTTAATGACAGCCGGGGAGCTGTTTTTT CASSLMTAGELFF
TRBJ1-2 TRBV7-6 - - TGTGCCAGCAGCTCCCAGCCTGGAGGCTATGGCTACACCTTC CASSSQPGGYGYTF
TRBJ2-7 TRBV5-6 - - TGTGCCAGCAGCTTGCGGGACGGGACCTACGAGCAGTACTTC CASSLRDGTYEQYF
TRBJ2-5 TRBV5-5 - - TGTGCCTCCCGGGGCGACTGGGAGACCCAGTACTTC CASRGDWETQYF
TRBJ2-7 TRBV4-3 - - TGCGCCAGCAGCCAGAGCCAGGGTCAGGGCTACGAGCAGTACTTC CASSQSQGQGYEQYF
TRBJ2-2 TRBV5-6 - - TGTGCCAGCAGCTTTGGACTCGAAACCGGGGAGCTGTTTTTT CASSFGLETGELFF
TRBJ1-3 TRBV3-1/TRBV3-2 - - TGTGCCAGCGGCGGCGTTGACGGAAACACCATATATTTT CASGGVDGNTIYF
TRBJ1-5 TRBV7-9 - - TGTGCCAGCAGCTTAGCGTGGCAGCCCCAGCATTTT CASSLAWQPQHF
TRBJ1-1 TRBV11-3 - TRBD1 TGTGCCAGCAGCCGCGGACAGGGCACTGAAGCTTTCTTT CASSRGQGTEAFF
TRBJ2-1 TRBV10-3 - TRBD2 TGTGCCATCAGTCCTCGACTAGCGGGTCACAATGAGCAGTTCTTC CAISPRLAGHNEQFF
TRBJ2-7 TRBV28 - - TGTGCCAGCAGCCCTATAACATACGAGCAGTACTTC CASSPITYEQYF
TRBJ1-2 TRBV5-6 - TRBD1 TGTGCCAGCAGCTTAAGAGAGGGGGCGTCTTACTATGGCTACACCTTC CASSLREGASYYGYTF
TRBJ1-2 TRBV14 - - TGTGCCAGCAGCCAAGATGGGGCCCAACACTATGGCTACACCTTC CASSQDGAQHYGYTF
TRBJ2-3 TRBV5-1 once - TGCGCCAGCACCCTCGGGACCAGCACAGATACGCAGTATTTT CASTLGTSTDTQYF
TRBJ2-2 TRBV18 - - TGTGCCAGCTCACGAGATTTTTCGGGGGTCACCGGGGAGCTGTTTTTT CASSRDFSGVTGELFF
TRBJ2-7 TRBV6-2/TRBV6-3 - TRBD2 TGTGCCAGCAGTTACGTGAGCGCGGGAGGGCCGAGGGAGCAGTACTTC CASSYVSAGGPREQYF
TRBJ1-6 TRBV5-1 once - TGCGCCAGTGGCCCTCCAGAGGGTTCACCCCTCCACTTT CASGPPEGSPLHF
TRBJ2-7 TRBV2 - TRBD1 TGTGCCAGCAGGGAGAGGACAGGGACGTCCTACGAGCAGTACTTC CASRERTGTSYEQYF
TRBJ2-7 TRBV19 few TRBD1 TGTGCCAGTAGTAGATCGGACAGGGCCTACGAGCAGTACTTC CASSRSDRAYEQYF
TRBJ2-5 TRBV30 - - TGTGCCTGGAGTGTGGGGGACCGGAGTGAAGAGACCCAGTACTTC CAWSVGDRSEETQYF
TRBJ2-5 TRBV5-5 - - TGTGCCAGCAGCTTAGGTCAGGGCCAAGAGACCCAGTACTTC CASSLGQGQETQYF
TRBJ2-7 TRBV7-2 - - TGTGCCAGCAGCTTAGACAGCGGAACGTACGAGCAGTACTTC CASSLDSGTYEQYF
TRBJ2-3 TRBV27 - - TGTGCCAGCAGTATCGGGACAGATACGCAGTATTTT CASSIGTDTQYF
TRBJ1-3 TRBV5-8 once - TGTGCCAGCAGCTTAAGCGGCATACCGGGAAACACCATATATTTT CASSLSGIPGNTIYF
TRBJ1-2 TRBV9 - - TGTGCCAGCAGCGACGAAGGTGGCTACACCTTC CASSDEGGYTF
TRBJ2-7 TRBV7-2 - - TGTGCCAGCAGTCCACAGAGGGGCTCCTACGAGCAGTACTTC CASSPQRGSYEQYF
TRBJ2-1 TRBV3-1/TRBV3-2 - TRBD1 TGTGCCAGCAGCCAAGTCATCGGGACAGGTAATGAGCAGTTCTTC CASSQVIGTGNEQFF
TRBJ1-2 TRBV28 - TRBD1 TGTGCCAGCAGAGAACAGGGGATTAATGGCTACACCTTC CASREQGINGYTF